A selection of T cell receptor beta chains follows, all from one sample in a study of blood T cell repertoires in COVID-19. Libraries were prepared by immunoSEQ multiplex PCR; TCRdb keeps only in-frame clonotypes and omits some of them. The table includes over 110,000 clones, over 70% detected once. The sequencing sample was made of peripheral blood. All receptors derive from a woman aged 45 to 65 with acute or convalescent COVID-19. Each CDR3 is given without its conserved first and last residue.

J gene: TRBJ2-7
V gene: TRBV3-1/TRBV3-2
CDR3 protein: ASSRGTGGINYEQY

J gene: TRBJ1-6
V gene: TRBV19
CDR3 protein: ASRPGQGPNSPLH

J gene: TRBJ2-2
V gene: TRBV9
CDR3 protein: ASSVGRQGGELF

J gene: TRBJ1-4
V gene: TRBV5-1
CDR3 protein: ASSRDMWTNEKLF

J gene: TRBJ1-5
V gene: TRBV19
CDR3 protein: ASRLQGNEHNQPQH

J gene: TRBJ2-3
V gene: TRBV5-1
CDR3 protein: ASSLQGPSGGDTQY

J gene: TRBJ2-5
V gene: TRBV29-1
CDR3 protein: SVEGTSGGQETQY

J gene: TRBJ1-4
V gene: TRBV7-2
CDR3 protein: ASSHRQALNEKLF

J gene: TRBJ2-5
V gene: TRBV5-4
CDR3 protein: ASSLQAKETQY

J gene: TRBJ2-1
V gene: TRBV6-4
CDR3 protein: ASSAGVGYNEQF

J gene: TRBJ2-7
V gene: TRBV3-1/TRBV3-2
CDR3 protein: ASSQTGVSYEQY

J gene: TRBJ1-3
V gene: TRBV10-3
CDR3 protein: AISEKTLGTGNTIY

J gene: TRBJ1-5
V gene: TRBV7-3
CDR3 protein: ASSPTGGREPQH

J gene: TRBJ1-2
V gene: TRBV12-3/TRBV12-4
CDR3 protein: ASSGGGIYGYT

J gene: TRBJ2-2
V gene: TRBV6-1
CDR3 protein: ASSERPQGSGNTGELF

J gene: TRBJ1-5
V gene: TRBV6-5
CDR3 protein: ASRSGANQPQH

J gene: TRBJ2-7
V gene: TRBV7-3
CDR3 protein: ASSFLGGQTTYEQY

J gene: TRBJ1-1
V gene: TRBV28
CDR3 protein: ASSFPRAGGKNTEAF

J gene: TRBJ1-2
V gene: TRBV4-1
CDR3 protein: ASSLPGQGAEHGYT

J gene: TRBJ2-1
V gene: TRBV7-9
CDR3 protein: ASSLGVHSYNEQF

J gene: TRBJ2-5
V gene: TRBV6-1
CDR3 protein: ASSAGAAGGYQETQY

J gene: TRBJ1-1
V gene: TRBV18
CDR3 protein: ASSPRPGGTEAF

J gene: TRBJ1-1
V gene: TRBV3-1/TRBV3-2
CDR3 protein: ASSLNPGTEAF

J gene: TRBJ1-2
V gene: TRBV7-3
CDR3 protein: ASSLNWGDGYT

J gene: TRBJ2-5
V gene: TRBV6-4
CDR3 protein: AVQRQETQY

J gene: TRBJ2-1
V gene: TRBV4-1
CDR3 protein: ASSQVTWGERF

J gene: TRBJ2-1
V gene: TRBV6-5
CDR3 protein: ASSYSTGGPGDEQF

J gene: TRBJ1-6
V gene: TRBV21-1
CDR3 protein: ASSTAWTGAQSSPLH

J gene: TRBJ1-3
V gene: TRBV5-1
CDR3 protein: ASSFDMSSGNTIY

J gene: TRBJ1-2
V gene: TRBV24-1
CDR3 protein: ATSANGQGGGYT

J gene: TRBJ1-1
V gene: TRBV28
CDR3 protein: ASRYTGLNTEAF

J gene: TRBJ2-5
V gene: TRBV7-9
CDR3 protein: ASSSLTGIQETQY

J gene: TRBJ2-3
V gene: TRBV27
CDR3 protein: ASSLARGGPDTQY